These 9 T cell receptor beta chains share one sample of origin, sequenced in a study of early T cells in non-severe SARS-CoV-2 infection. Each CDR3 protein is one row after TCRdb ran MiXCR on the 5' RACE reads. The sample has about 27,000 distinct CDR3 sequences; 4.5% to 6% are singletons. The sequenced material came from whole blood. Receptors were obtained from an adult who was a healthcare worker with PCR-confirmed SARS-CoV-2 infection or an uninfected control (not recorded which).

This clonotype was found many times. CDR3 amino acids: CASSYRGGDYGYTF. The CDR3 DNA follows: TGTGCCAGCAGTTACAGAGGTGGGGACTATGGCTACACCTTC. V gene TRBV6-6 combines with J gene TRBJ1-2; D remains ambiguous. Trimming took 2 bases from V and 3 from J, leaving 10 bases between them. Germline V gives CDR1 MNHNY, CDR2 SVGAGI (reference sequence). This CDR3 is built from 14 residues.

This clonotype was detected many times. The V call is TRBV6-5, the J call TRBJ2-7; 7 nucleotides line up with TRBD1. V dropped 5 bases and J dropped 0; count of bases not matched to a gene: 10. Looked up from germline, CDR1 is MNHEY and CDR2 is SVGAGI. The CDR3 sequence is 16 residues long. The CDR3 nucleotides are TGTGCCAGCAGTACGACCGGGACAGCTCTCTCCTACGAGCAGTACTTC. Its translation: CASSTTGTALSYEQYF.

This clonotype was counted many times. J is TRBJ1-1 and V is TRBV20-1; TRBD1 matches 8 bases. Germline V gene data show CDR1 as DFQATT and CDR2 as SNEGSKA (reference sequence). With 1 base clipped from V and 11 bases from J, the junction kept 9 bases outside the gene matches. The CDR3 is 13 residues long. The CDR3 nucleotides read TGCAGTGCTAGAGCCCCCGGACAGGGTAACGCTTTCTTT. This translates into CSARAPGQGNAFF.

In its sample, this clonotype ranks as medium-sized. The CDR3 spells CATRGRTNTEAFF. The CDR3 bases are TGTGCCACCCGTGGACGGACGAACACTGAAGCTTTCTTT. This chain links TRBV24-1 with TRBJ1-1; D is ambiguous. This CDR3 contains 13 residues. Germline CDR1 is KGHDR and CDR2 is SFDVKD. V shed 9 bases and J shed 1 base, with 11 bases lying between them.

The sample holds many counts of this clonotype. The rearrangement uses TRBV6-5 and TRBJ1-2, with D hard to call. The germline V gene has CDR1 MNHEY and CDR2 SVGAGI. This CDR3 contains 12 residues. V lost 8 bases and J lost 4, with 11 bases in between. The CDR3 nucleotides are TGTGCCAGCGGTCTTGTAGCCTATGGCTACACCTTC. It is translated as CASGLVAYGYTF.

This clonotype was seen at least ten times. The rearrangement links TRBV3-1 to TRBJ2-7, with TRBD2 matching over 12 bases. Germline-derived CDR1 and CDR2 are LGHDT and YNNKEL (reference sequence). The CDR3 has 15 residues. The junction had 8 bases not matched to a gene; V was cut back by 4 bases and J by 7 bases. The CDR3 loop reads CASSPRTSGAREQYF. The CDR3 nucleotides read TGTGCCAGCAGCCCACGGACTAGCGGGGCCAGGGAGCAGTACTTC.

This clonotype occurred many times. V gene TRBV20-1 combines with J gene TRBJ2-3, with a possible D match to TRBD2 (6 bases). V lost 5 bases, J lost 1 base, and 16 bases lay in between. CDR3 size: 15 residues. The germline V gene has CDR1 DFQATT and CDR2 SNEGSKA (reference sequence). The CDR3 DNA reads TGCAGTGCTGGGGACTCCCGAGGTGGCACAGATACGCAGTATTTT. It codes for CSAGDSRGGTDTQYF.

This clonotype turned up a few times. A much larger clone differs by one base, so this may be a read error. The rearrangement joins TRBV20-1 to TRBJ2-3, with D possibly called TRBD1 or TRBD2 (6 bases each). Germline-derived CDR1 and CDR2 are DFQATT and SNEGSKA (reference sequence). Trimming cost V 6 bases and J 1 base, with 14 bases left between them. This CDR3 comprises 14 residues. The CDR3, as DNA: TGCAGTGCGCCCCAGGGGACTGGCACAGATACGCAGTATTTT. This sequence encodes CSAPQGTGTDTQYF.

This clonotype occurred many times. The chain recombines TRBV10-1 with TRBJ1-2; possible D gene TRBD1, 5 bases. There are 13 residues in the CDR3. Germline lookup yields CDR1 WNHNN and CDR2 SYGVQD (reference sequence). V was trimmed by 2 bases and J by 5 bases, leaving 9 bases between them. The CDR3 nucleotides are TGCGCCAGCAGTGAGCAACAGGAATATGGCTACACCTTC. It specifies CASSEQQEYGYTF.